Detailed here is one T cell receptor beta chain. This record comes from a study of tumor-infiltrating lymphocytes in primary liver carcinoma. Study overall: Tumor stage was T1-T3 N0M0, and tumor size was about 4 to 11 cm across.

Researchers generated TCR beta cDNA from around 510 ng of total RNA, relying on a constant-region primer. Investigators got TCR beta libraries out of three nested multiplex PCR rounds, done with slightly modified ARM-PCR. It was with TRBV1-TRBV30 forward primers and a C-beta reverse primer that the first two PCR rounds were run, at roughly 11 cycles each. TCRdb re-called the multiplex PCR reads with MiXCR, one entry per CDR3 protein. The repertoire holds about 320,000 distinct CDR3 sequences, 50% to 70% seen once, with approximately 9% in the top ten. This CDR3 spans 16 amino acids. Germline V gene sequence: CDR1 SEHNR, CDR2 FQNEAQ (reference sequence). The germline V and J ends were trimmed by 2 bases and 3 bases, with 13 bases remaining between them. It was unsorted whole blood that yielded blood RNA, and germline DNA was also extracted. Presurgery, about 3.9 milliliters of peripheral blood were collected.

The TCR comes from a man aged 40-49 years with primary liver carcinoma and hepatitis B virus infection. The chain joins TRBV7-9 to TRBJ2-2, with a weak D call TRBD2 (6 bases). Input material: peripheral blood. This chain's CDR3 is CASSLMLSGDTGELFF. Here the CDR3 DNA reads TGTGCCAGCAGCTTAATGTTATCGGGAGACACCGGGGAGCTGTTTTTT.